This TCR beta chain was captured by sequencing in a study of OX40 agonist ivuxolimab in advanced cancers. Study-wide background: Among those enrolled, mean age was approximately 60 years (range roughly 23 to 79) and 75% to 85% were male. Findings and limits, study-wide: In the 0.1 to 3.0 mg/kg range, CD4+ and CD8+ blood T cells had expanded clonally by week 6.

A note on this clone: Its antigen is currently unknown.

Exclusion applied to patients with autoimmune disease history or systemic immunosuppression. Some clones are missing from TCRdb's copy, which holds only in-frame ones; the method was immunoSEQ multiplex PCR. The sample lists tens of thousands of clones; roughly 87% were seen once. The length of the CDR3 is 16 residues. The ends lost 6 bases at V and 8 bases at J; junction bases unmatched: 10. Per germline, CDR1 MNHNY and CDR2 SVGAGI (reference sequence). The sample here was CD4+ or CD8+ T cells sorted from blood, taken in a trial of the OX40 agonist ivuxolimab. The source of this sequence is an adult with an advanced solid tumor such as melanoma, head and neck, liver or kidney cancer. V is TRBV6-6 and J is TRBJ1-4; 12 positions agree with TRBD1. The DNA of the CDR3 is TGTGCCAGCAGACCCGGGACAGGGGGCGCAAGGGAAAAACTGTTTTTT. Its translation: CASRPGTGGAREKLFF.